The 30 T cell receptor beta chains listed next were all sequenced from one sample in a study of blood T cells in healthy people across ages. A J-beta primer mix and a sample-barcoded 5' primer were used in a second PCR of roughly 7 to 12 cycles. MiXCR, run by TCRdb on the 5' RACE reads, gives a single entry per CDR3 protein. The table shows about 1.8 million distinct CDR3 sequences, with around half occurring only once. Sequencing input: blood. All receptors derive from a woman aged 40-49 years in good health.

The V and J genes are TRBV21-1 and TRBJ1-6. TRBV21-1 is termed a pseudogene. This CDR3 has 16 residues. Here the CDR3 reads CASSKRLLTQNSPLHF. The CDR3 coding sequence is TGTGCCAGCAGCAAGAGGCTTTTGACACAGAATTCACCCCTCCACTTT.

The rearrangement joins TRBV6-2 or TRBV6-3 to TRBJ1-1, with TRBD1 identical over 7 bases. V lost 2 bases and J lost 5; bases outside the gene matches: 5. The CDR3 is 14 residues long. Germline CDR1 and CDR2: MNHEY and SVGEGT. The CDR3 region has the DNA TGTGCCAGCAGTTACGAAGGGGGCCGGACTGAAGCTTTCTTT. Protein: CASSYEGGRTEAFF.

The sample holds a few counts of this clonotype. The rearrangement joins TRBV7-2 to TRBJ2-7, with D unresolved. The germline V and J ends were trimmed by 3 bases and 6 bases, with 6 bases remaining between them. Germline lookup yields CDR1 SGHTA and CDR2 FQGNSA. The CDR3 runs to 11 residues. CDR3 nucleotides: TGTGCCAGCAGCTTGCAGTTCGAGCAGTACTTC. Translation gives CASSLQFEQYF.

J is TRBJ2-1 and V is TRBV4-3, with D hard to call. CDR3 length: 15 amino acids. The V gene lost 0 bases and the J gene lost 5 bases, with 11 bases spanning the gap. CDR1 and CDR2 (germline): LGHNA, YSLEER. The CDR3 DNA reads as TGCGCCAGCAGCCAAGATTTATCCAGAAACAATGAGCAGTTCTTC. This translates into CASSQDLSRNNEQFF.

The V gene is TRBV4-1, the J gene TRBJ2-1; D gene ambiguous. The ends were cut back, 4 bases at V and 0 bases at J, with 10 bases in the middle. CDR3 size: 15 residues. CDR1 and CDR2 from the germline V gene are MGHRA and YSYEKL. The CDR3 sequence is CASSREIRSYNEQFF. CDR3 nucleotide sequence: TGCGCCAGCAGCCGAGAGATACGCTCCTACAATGAGCAGTTCTTC.

This clonotype was detected many times. The chain carries TRBV11-1 and TRBJ2-3, with 7 bases identical to TRBD1. V shed 5 bases and J 4 bases; nucleotides not matched to a gene: 3. The length of the CDR3 is 13 residues. Germline CDR1 and CDR2: SGHAT and FQDESV (reference sequence). The CDR3 sequence is CASSPGTADTQYF. The CDR3 coding sequence is TGTGCCAGCAGCCCCGGGACAGCAGATACGCAGTATTTT. Supplemented by reference TRBV11-1 and TRBJ2-3, the full variable domain reads EAEVAQSPRYKITEKSQAVAFWCDPISGHATLYWYRQILGQGPELLVQFQDESVVDDSQLPKDRFSAERLKGVDSTLKIQPAELGDSAMYLCASSPGTADTQYFGPGTRLTVL.

The rearrangement links TRBV7-2 to TRBJ1-6; perhaps TRBD1 as D (5 bases). This CDR3 has 14 residues. V was cut by 7 bases and J by 2 bases, with 9 bases left in between. Germline-derived CDR1 and CDR2 are SGHTA and FQGNSA. The CDR3 DNA reads TGTGCCAGCAACCGGGGGGCCTATAATTCACCCCTCCACTTT. This encodes CASNRGAYNSPLHF.

In DNA form, the CDR3 reads TGTGCCAGCGGAAGAGCGGGAAGCTCCTACGAGCAGTACTTC. Translation gives CASGRAGSSYEQYF. The chain couples TRBV6-2 or TRBV6-3 to TRBJ2-7, with 7 bases fitting TRBD2. Germline assignment: CDR1 MNHEY and CDR2 SVGEGT. V was clipped by 8 bases and J by 0 bases; unmatched bases: 7. The CDR3 has 14 amino acids.

The rearrangement joins TRBV6-2 or TRBV6-3 to TRBJ2-7; 9 nucleotides agree with TRBD2. Trimming at V came to 8 bases and at J to 4 bases, leaving 9 bases not matched to a gene. CDR1 is MNHEY and CDR2 is SVGEGT in the germline V gene. The CDR3 loop spans 14 amino acids. The CDR3 region has the DNA TGTGCCAGCGTAAATAGCGGGGGTGTGTACGAGCAGTACTTC. Amino acid sequence: CASVNSGGVYEQYF.

This clonotype was found once. V gene TRBV7-9 combines with J gene TRBJ2-3; weak D call: TRBD2 (7 bases). Trimming pared 5 bases from V and 5 bases from J, leaving 23 bases between. CDR3 length: 17 amino acids. Germline CDR1 reads SEHNR; CDR2 reads FQNEAQ (reference sequence). This CDR3 is CASSPLLFGGPGDTQYF. CDR3 DNA sequence: TGTGCCAGCAGCCCACTCCTGTTCGGGGGGCCGGGAGATACGCAGTATTTT.

This clonotype was found a few times. The chain recombines TRBV7-2 with TRBJ2-5; D is unclear. V lost 5 bases and J 8 bases, leaving 18 bases between the germline ends. The germline V gene has CDR1 SGHTA and CDR2 FQGNSA. The CDR3 runs to 14 residues. The CDR3 reads CASSAARLGNTQYF. In DNA, the CDR3 is TGTGCCAGCAGCGCAGCCCGGCTGGGAAACACCCAGTACTTC.

This chain uses TRBV12-3 or TRBV12-4 with TRBJ2-5; 8 nucleotides agree with TRBD2. V lost 4 bases and J lost 2; bases outside the gene matches: 6. The CDR3 sequence is 15 residues long. CDR3 bases: TGTGCCAGCAGTTCCAGGACTAGCAGGCAAGAGACCCAGTACTTC. Encoded protein: CASSSRTSRQETQYF.

V usage is TRBV29-1 and J usage is TRBJ1-4; 8 bases line up with TRBD1. CDR1 and CDR2 from the germline V gene are SQVTM and ANQGSEA. The CDR3 is made up of 12 amino acids. Unmatched junction bases numbered 5, after V lost 7 bases and J lost 7 bases. The chain's CDR3 is CSAGQGIEKLFF. The CDR3 DNA reads TGCAGCGCCGGACAGGGAATTGAAAAACTGTTTTTT.

This rearrangement joins TRBV5-1 to TRBJ2-3; the match to TRBD2 covers 8 bases. V lost 4 bases and J lost 11; bases outside the gene matches: 12. This CDR3 is built from 14 residues. Germline-derived CDR1 and CDR2 are SGHRS and YFSETQ. CDR3 DNA sequence: TGCGCCAGCAGCCCGGAGGGGACTAGGGGTGGGCAGTATTTT. Translating it yields CASSPEGTRGGQYF.

This clonotype has at least ten counts. The CDR3 spells CSVDAGGNEQFF. The CDR3 bases are TGCAGCGTGGATGCAGGGGGGAATGAGCAGTTCTTC. This sequence joins TRBV29-1 and TRBJ2-1; D is possibly TRBD1 (7 bases). CDR3 length equals 12 residues. Trimming removed 6 bases at V and 7 bases at J, with 13 bases between. From germline, CDR1 is SQVTM and CDR2 ANQGSEA.

This clonotype was counted many times. The chain couples TRBV5-4 to TRBJ2-7; tentatively, D is TRBD2 (5 bases). The germline V and J ends were trimmed by 3 bases and 3 bases, with 7 bases remaining between them. The CDR3 has 12 amino acids. CDR1 and CDR2 (germline): SGHNT, YYREEE (reference sequence). The CDR3 coding sequence is TGTGCCAGCAGCTCCGAGGGCTACGAGCAGTACTTC. Amino acids: CASSSEGYEQYF.

This clonotype occurred a few times. J is TRBJ2-3 and V is TRBV5-1; 9 nucleotides agree with TRBD1. CDR3 size: 17 residues. Germline V gives CDR1 SGHRS, CDR2 YFSETQ. V shed 7 bases, J shed 2 bases, and the junction held 14 bases outside the gene matches. The CDR3, as DNA: TGCGCCAGCTCTCGGACAGGGGTGTATTCCTACACAGATACGCAGTATTTT. It translates to CASSRTGVYSYTDTQYF.

This chain uses TRBV20-1 with TRBJ2-1; D perhaps matches TRBD1 (6 bases). The DNA end favors TRBJ2-7, so the J call may be wrong. The length of the CDR3 is 13 residues. Germline V gene data show CDR1 as DFQATT and CDR2 as SNEGSKA (reference sequence). The CDR3 reads CSAHRDTAYEQYF. CDR3 sequence (DNA): TGCAGTGCTCACCGGGACACAGCCTACGAGCAGTACTTC.

V gene TRBV13 combines with J gene TRBJ1-2; weak D call: TRBD1 (5 bases). The germline V gene encodes CDR1 PRHDT and CDR2 FYEKMQ (reference sequence). The CDR3 consists of 14 residues. V was cut by 5 bases and J by 1 base, with 11 bases left in between. The CDR3 bases are TGTGCCAGCAGCGAAACGACAGTTAACTATGGCTACACCTTC. This codes for CASSETTVNYGYTF. Together with reference TRBV13 and TRBJ1-2, the CDR3 gives the full variable domain: AAGVIQSPRHLIKEKRETATLKCYPIPRHDTVYWYQQGPGQDPQFLISFYEKMQSDKGSIPDRFSAQQFSDYHSELNMSSLELGDSALYFCASSETTVNYGYTFGSGTRLTVV.

The V gene is TRBV27, the J gene TRBJ2-1, with D tentatively TRBD1 (6 bases). Germline CDR1 and CDR2: MNHEY and SMNVEV (reference sequence). The CDR3 runs to 16 residues. V was trimmed by 4 bases and J by 0 bases, leaving 13 bases between them. CDR3 coding DNA: TGTGCCAGCAGTTCTAACGACAGGTCCTCCTACAATGAGCAGTTCTTC. Translated: CASSSNDRSSYNEQFF.

The chain combines TRBV6-5 with TRBJ2-2; 11 bases align to TRBD1. The CDR3 consists of 15 residues. Germline CDR1 MNHEY, CDR2 SVGAGI. J lost 6 bases, V lost 7 bases, and 7 bases had no gene match. CDR3 sequence (DNA): TGTGCCAGCACCCGGACAGGGGGCGACGCCGGGGAGCTGTTTTTT. Amino acid sequence: CASTRTGGDAGELFF.

This clonotype appeared a single time. The chain couples TRBV5-1 to TRBJ1-2; no definite D call. The germline V gene has CDR1 SGHRS and CDR2 YFSETQ. This CDR3 comprises 12 residues. Trimming stripped 1 base from V and 10 bases from J, with 11 bases between. CDR3 loop: CASSLWRDFYTF. The CDR3 bases are TGCGCCAGCAGCTTGTGGAGAGACTTCTACACCTTC.

The CDR3 loop reads CSVETPGKTHEQYF. In DNA, the CDR3 is TGCAGCGTTGAGACTCCGGGAAAAACCCACGAGCAGTACTTC. The chain carries TRBV29-1 and TRBJ2-5, with D tentatively TRBD2 (5 bases). The J call may be faulty, since TRBJ2-7 better matches the DNA end. Germline V lookup: CDR1 SQVTM, CDR2 ANQGSEA. This CDR3 is built from 14 residues.

V usage is TRBV6-6 and J usage is TRBJ2-5; D perhaps matches TRBD2 (6 bases). The assigned J gene may be wrong: the sequence end matches TRBJ2-7 better. Looked up from germline, CDR1 is MNHNY and CDR2 is SVGAGI (reference sequence). The CDR3 covers 14 residues. Written as DNA, the CDR3 is TGTGCCAGCAGAGATCCGGGAGCTTATTACGAGCAGTACTTC. This translates into CASRDPGAYYEQYF.

This chain links TRBV20-1 with TRBJ1-5; 8 nucleotides match TRBD1. This CDR3 spans 16 amino acids. Per germline, CDR1 DFQATT and CDR2 SNEGSKA (reference sequence). Trimming at V came to 7 bases and at J to 0 bases, leaving 11 bases not matched to a gene. The chain's CDR3 is CSVDRGTHYSNQPQHF. CDR3 DNA: TGCAGTGTTGACAGGGGCACACACTATAGCAATCAGCCCCAGCATTTT.

As for this clonotype: This may come from a read error, since a much larger clone is one base off. The rearrangement joins TRBV7-2 to TRBJ2-4; D call uncertain. The last part of the DNA fits TRBJ2-7 better; the J call may be wrong. Germline V gives CDR1 SGHTA, CDR2 FQGNSA. The CDR3 has 13 residues. The CDR3 reads CASSWSTGIEQYF. CDR3 nucleotides: TGTGCCAGCAGCTGGTCGACTGGCATCGAGCAGTACTTC.

The rearrangement uses TRBV7-2 and TRBJ2-3; 11 nucleotides agree with TRBD2. Germline V lookup: CDR1 SGHTA, CDR2 FQGNSA. J gave up 3 bases and V 5 bases, and 13 bases lay outside the gene matches. The CDR3 is made up of 18 amino acids. The CDR3 region is CASSIHAGTSGGTDTQYF. The CDR3 nucleotides are TGTGCCAGCAGCATCCACGCCGGGACTAGCGGCGGGACAGATACGCAGTATTTT.

The chain is built from TRBV3-1 and TRBJ2-4; TRBD1 agrees at 7 bases. Matching the DNA end better, TRBJ2-7 makes the J call doubtful. The CDR3 is made up of 15 amino acids. CDR1 and CDR2 from the germline V gene are LGHDT and YNNKEL (reference sequence). As DNA, the CDR3 is TGTGCCAGCAGAAAGCAACGGGGACAGTTCTACGAGCAGTACTTC. Its translation: CASRKQRGQFYEQYF.

The chain joins TRBV27 to TRBJ2-1, with 10 positions matching TRBD2. The CDR3 totals 15 residues. From germline, CDR1 is MNHEY and CDR2 SMNVEV (reference sequence). V trimming: 2 bases; J trimming: 12 bases; junction bases outside the gene matches: 10. The CDR3 DNA follows: TGTGCCAGCAGTTTAGGCAGCGGGGGGGCCTTCCGGCAGTTCTTC. Protein sequence: CASSLGSGGAFRQFF.

This clonotype was found a few times. The rearrangement joins TRBV5-1 to TRBJ2-4; 8 positions match TRBD1. CDR3 length equals 14 residues. Germline loops: CDR1 SGHRS, CDR2 YFSETQ. Trimming at V came to 4 bases and at J to 9 bases, leaving 9 bases not matched to a gene. The DNA for the CDR3 is TGCGCCAGCAGCGGAACGACAGGGGCCAGCATTCAGTACTTC. Its translation: CASSGTTGASIQYF.